The rows below give T cell receptor beta chains drawn from one sample of a study of blood T cell repertoires in COVID-19. Profiled with immunoSEQ multiplex PCR; TCRdb holds only in-frame clones, not every one. Altogether about 78,000 clones are present, 90% being singletons, with the ten largest covering roughly 0.73%. Sequencing was done on a sample of peripheral blood. The receptors derive from a woman aged 80 or older with acute or convalescent COVID-19. Each CDR3 is given with its conserved first and last residue. D genes are given only for firm matches. Only some rows state a clone size, as once, few, many or a class for expanded clones.

cdr3_nt,cdr3_aa,clone_size,d_call,v_call,cdr3_length,j_call
TGTGCCAGCAGAACGACAGGGGCCGGGAGGATCGAGCAGTACTTC,CASRTTGAGRIEQYF,NA,NA,TRBV28,15,TRBJ2-7
TGTGCCAGCTCACCAGGACAGGGAGGAGACTACGAGCAGTACTTC,CASSPGQGGDYEQYF,NA,TRBD1,TRBV18,15,TRBJ2-7
TGTGCCAGCAGTTACTCGATACTGAAGGGAAACACCATATATTTT,CASSYSILKGNTIYF,NA,NA,TRBV6-5,15,TRBJ1-3
TGTGCCAGCAGTTTAGGACAGGACAATCAGCCCCAGCATTTT,CASSLGQDNQPQHF,NA,TRBD1,TRBV28,14,TRBJ1-5
TGTGCCAGCTCCCCCGGGAGCCCCGGGCAGCCCCAGCATTTT,CASSPGSPGQPQHF,NA,NA,TRBV18,14,TRBJ1-5
TGCAGTGCTAGTGTTGGGACAGTCAGCAATCAGCCCCAGCATTTT,CSASVGTVSNQPQHF,NA,TRBD1,TRBV20-1,15,TRBJ1-5
TGTGCCAGCAGCCATACTTCTAGCGGGAGTGGCGCCGGGGAGCTGTTTTTT,CASSHTSSGSGAGELFF,NA,TRBD2,TRBV3-1/TRBV3-2,17,TRBJ2-2
TGTGCCAGCAGTGAAACTGGGGCGATTAACTCACCCCTCCACTTT,CASSETGAINSPLHF,NA,NA,TRBV6-1,15,TRBJ1-6
TGTGCCAGCAGCTACAGGGACAGGGTTAACTATGGCTACACCTTC,CASSYRDRVNYGYTF,NA,TRBD1,TRBV5-4,15,TRBJ1-2
TGTGCCACCAGTGATATGCGCCGGGGACTAGAGACCCAGTACTTC,CATSDMRRGLETQYF,NA,NA,TRBV24-1,15,TRBJ2-5
TGTGCCAGCAGCCAAGAGAGGCTAGCGGGGGGGCCCGGGGAGACCCAGTACTTC,CASSQERLAGGPGETQYF,NA,TRBD2,TRBV4-2,18,TRBJ2-5
TGTGCCAGCAGTTACGGTACCTGGTTGGGAGACGAGCAGTACTTC,CASSYGTWLGDEQYF,NA,NA,TRBV6-5,15,TRBJ2-7
TGTGCCAGCAGCTTAGCGAGCGGGGGGTCCTCCGAGCAGTACTTC,CASSLASGGSSEQYF,NA,TRBD2,TRBV7-9,15,TRBJ2-7
TGTGCCAGCAGCCCTGAACAGGGGGCTAATTCACCCCTCCACTTT,CASSPEQGANSPLHF,NA,TRBD1,TRBV7-6,15,TRBJ1-6
TGTGCCAGCAGCTTGTGGTTAGGGGGCGCAGATACGCAGTATTTT,CASSLWLGGADTQYF,NA,TRBD1,TRBV5-4,15,TRBJ2-3
TGCGCCAGCAGCTTGGACGGGGGTAGCACAGATACGCAGTATTTT,CASSLDGGSTDTQYF,NA,NA,TRBV5-1,15,TRBJ2-3
TGTGCCAGTAGTTGGACAGCACCCGATGAAAAACTGTTTTTT,CASSWTAPDEKLFF,NA,NA,TRBV19,14,TRBJ1-4
TGTGCCAGCAGCTTAGACTCGGGACAGGGTCGAGGCTACACCTTC,CASSLDSGQGRGYTF,NA,TRBD1,TRBV11-2,15,TRBJ1-2
TGTGCTAGTGGTGGGGGGGTAAGGAACACTGAAGCTTTCTTT,CASGGGVRNTEAFF,NA,NA,TRBV12-5,14,TRBJ1-1
TGTGCCAGTAGTGCCGGGGTTTGGGAAAAACTGTTTTTT,CASSAGVWEKLFF,few,NA,TRBV19,13,TRBJ1-4
TGTGCCAGCAGGGGGGACAGGGGCACAGATACGCAGTATTTT,CASRGDRGTDTQYF,NA,TRBD1,TRBV25-1,14,TRBJ2-3
TGTGCCAGCAGCGCTTTACCAGGGACAGATACGCAGTATTTT,CASSALPGTDTQYF,NA,NA,TRBV9,14,TRBJ2-3
TGCGCCAGCAGCCCAAGACAGGAGCGAGTTAACTATGGCTACACCTTC,CASSPRQERVNYGYTF,few,NA,TRBV5-1,16,TRBJ1-2
TGTGCCAGCAGCCAAGAAGGGACAGGGGATGGCTACACCTTC,CASSQEGTGDGYTF,NA,TRBD1,TRBV4-2,14,TRBJ1-2
TGTGCCAGCAGCGCGAGACGGTCCGCCGGGGGCTACACCTTC,CASSARRSAGGYTF,NA,NA,TRBV7-9,14,TRBJ1-2
TGTGCCAGCAGCCCCGGACACAGCACAGATACGCAGTATTTT,CASSPGHSTDTQYF,NA,NA,TRBV7-3,14,TRBJ2-3
TGTGCCAGCAGCAGAGCCGGGACAGGAGGTGAAAAACTGTTTTTT,CASSRAGTGGEKLFF,NA,TRBD1,TRBV5-6,15,TRBJ1-4
TGTGCCAGCTCACCGACGGGACTAGCGGGAGGGGGGGCCTACAATGAGCAGTTCTTC,CASSPTGLAGGGAYNEQFF,NA,TRBD2,TRBV18,19,TRBJ2-1
TGCAGCGGAGGCCCGGGTCCTTCTAACTATGGCTACACCTTC,CSGGPGPSNYGYTF,NA,NA,TRBV29-1,14,TRBJ1-2
TGCGCCAGCAGCTTGGCCGTCACGGAGCCCCTCCACTTT,CASSLAVTEPLHF,NA,NA,TRBV5-1,13,TRBJ1-6
TGTGCCAGCAGTGAAGGAGGCAGGGTCTATGGCTACACCTTC,CASSEGGRVYGYTF,once,NA,TRBV6-1,14,TRBJ1-2
TGCGCCAGCAGTGAGTCCGGAGGGTCCGAGCAGTTCTTC,CASSESGGSEQFF,NA,NA,TRBV10-1,13,TRBJ2-1
TGTGCCACCAGCAGAGATCTCGGGGCCTACGAGCAGTACTTC,CATSRDLGAYEQYF,NA,NA,TRBV15,14,TRBJ2-7
TGTGCCAGCAGTTCCGGACTCCTCGCTGGAAACACCATATATTTT,CASSSGLLAGNTIYF,few,NA,TRBV27,15,TRBJ1-3
TGTGCCAGCAGCTCAGGCACAGGGGACTATGGCTACACCTTC,CASSSGTGDYGYTF,NA,TRBD1,TRBV7-9,14,TRBJ1-2